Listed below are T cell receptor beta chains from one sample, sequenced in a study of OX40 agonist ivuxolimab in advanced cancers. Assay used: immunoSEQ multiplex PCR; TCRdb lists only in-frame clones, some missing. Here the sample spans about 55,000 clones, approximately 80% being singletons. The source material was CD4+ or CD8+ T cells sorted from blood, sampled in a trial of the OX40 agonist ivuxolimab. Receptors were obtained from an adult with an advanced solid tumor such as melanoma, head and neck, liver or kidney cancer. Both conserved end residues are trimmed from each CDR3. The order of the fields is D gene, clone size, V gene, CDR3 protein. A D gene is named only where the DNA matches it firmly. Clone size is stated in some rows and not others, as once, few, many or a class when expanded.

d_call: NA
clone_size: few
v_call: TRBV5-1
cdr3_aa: ASSLPASSYEQY

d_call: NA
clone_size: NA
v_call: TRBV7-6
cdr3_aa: ASGGTAYEQY

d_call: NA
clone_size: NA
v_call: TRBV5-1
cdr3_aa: ASSPGRTNTEAF

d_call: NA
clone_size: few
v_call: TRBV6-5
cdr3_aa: ASSVLGGTIY

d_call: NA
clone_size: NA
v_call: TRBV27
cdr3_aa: ASSFRENYGYT

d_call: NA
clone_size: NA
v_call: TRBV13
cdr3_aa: ASSFTPYEQY

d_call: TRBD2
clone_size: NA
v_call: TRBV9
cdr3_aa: ASSRWLAGDFTDTQY

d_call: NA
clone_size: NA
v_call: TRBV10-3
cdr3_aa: AITPDRKYEQY

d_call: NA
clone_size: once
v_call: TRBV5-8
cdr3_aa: ASSLAGMGRSSNQPQH

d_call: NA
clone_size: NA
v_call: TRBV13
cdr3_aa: ASSSPGGNTEAF

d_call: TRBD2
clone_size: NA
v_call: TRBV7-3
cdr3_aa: ASSSSTSGSGNEQF

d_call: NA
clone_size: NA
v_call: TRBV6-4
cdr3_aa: ASSDTSRATPLH

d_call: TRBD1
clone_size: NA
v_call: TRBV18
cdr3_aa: ASSPLDRDEQF

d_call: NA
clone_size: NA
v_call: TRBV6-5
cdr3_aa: ASSKAPERADTQY

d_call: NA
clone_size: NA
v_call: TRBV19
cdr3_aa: ASSIKGTAANYGYT

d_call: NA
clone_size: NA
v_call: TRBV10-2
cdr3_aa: ASRSGTNYEQY

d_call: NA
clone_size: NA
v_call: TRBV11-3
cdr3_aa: ASSRDGNYGYT

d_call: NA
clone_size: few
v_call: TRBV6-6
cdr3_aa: ASTIYRASRPNEQF

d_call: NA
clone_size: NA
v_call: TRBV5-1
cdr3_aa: ASSPLGLQGYYGYT

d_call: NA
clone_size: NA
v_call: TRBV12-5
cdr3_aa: ASGLEYRAAEQF

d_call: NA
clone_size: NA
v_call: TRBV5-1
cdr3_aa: ASSFSGENTEAF

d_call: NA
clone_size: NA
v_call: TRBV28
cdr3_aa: ASSVEGPYEQY

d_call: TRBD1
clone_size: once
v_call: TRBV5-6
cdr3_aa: ASSQDRANGYT

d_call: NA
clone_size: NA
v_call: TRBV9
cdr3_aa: ASSVRQGGVPGELF

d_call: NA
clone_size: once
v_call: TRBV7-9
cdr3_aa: ASSLPGTHGYT

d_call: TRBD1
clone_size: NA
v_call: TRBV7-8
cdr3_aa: ASSLVGTGLFLGGYT

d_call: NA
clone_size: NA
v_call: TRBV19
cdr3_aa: ASNRDFGQPQH

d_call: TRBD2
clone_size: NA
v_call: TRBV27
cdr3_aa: ASRLAGASYEQY

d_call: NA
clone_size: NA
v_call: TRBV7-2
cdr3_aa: ASSLGPLDSSGNTIY

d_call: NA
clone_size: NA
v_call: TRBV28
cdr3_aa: ASNPFGQTEAF

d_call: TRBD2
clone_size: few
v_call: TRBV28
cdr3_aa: ASSSPGGGGYNEQF

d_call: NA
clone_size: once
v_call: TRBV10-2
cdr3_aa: ASSGSFYGYT

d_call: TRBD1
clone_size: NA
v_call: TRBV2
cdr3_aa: ASSKDRGEKLF

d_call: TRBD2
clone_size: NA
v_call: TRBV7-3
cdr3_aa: ASSLMGRGGPDTQY

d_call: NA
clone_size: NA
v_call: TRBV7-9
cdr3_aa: ASSWEQGSNEKLF

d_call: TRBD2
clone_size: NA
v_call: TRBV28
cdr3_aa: ASSFGGGAYNEQF

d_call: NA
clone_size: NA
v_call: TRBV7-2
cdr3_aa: ASSLDHSTDTQY

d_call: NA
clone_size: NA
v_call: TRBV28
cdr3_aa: ASSFITGYNEQF

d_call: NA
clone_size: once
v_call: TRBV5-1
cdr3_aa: ASSLGQVQETQY

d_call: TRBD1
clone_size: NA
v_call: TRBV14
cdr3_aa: ASSQLRGLFYNEQF

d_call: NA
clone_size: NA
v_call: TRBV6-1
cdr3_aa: ASSASRRAEQY